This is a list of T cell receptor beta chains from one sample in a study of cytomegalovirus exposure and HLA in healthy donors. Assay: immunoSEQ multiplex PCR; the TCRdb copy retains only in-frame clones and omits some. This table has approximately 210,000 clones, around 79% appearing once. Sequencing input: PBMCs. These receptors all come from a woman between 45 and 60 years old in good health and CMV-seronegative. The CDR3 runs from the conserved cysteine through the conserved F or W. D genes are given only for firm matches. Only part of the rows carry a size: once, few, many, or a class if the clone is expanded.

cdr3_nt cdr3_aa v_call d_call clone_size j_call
TGTGCCAGCAGTCCACTAACCGGGACAGGGCGTCCTGAAGCTTTCTTT CASSPLTGTGRPEAFF TRBV27 TRBD1 - TRBJ1-1
TGTGCCAGCAGCTTAGAGGGGTACCAAGAGACCCAGTACTTC CASSLEGYQETQYF TRBV13 - - TRBJ2-5
TGTGCCAGTAGTATACCTTCGGCGGGAGAGGTAGATACGCAGTATTTT CASSIPSAGEVDTQYF TRBV19 TRBD2 - TRBJ2-3
TGTGCCAGCAGCTCGAGTTACACAGATACGCAGTATTTT CASSSSYTDTQYF TRBV11-2 - few TRBJ2-3
TGTGCCAGCAGTTTAGTTGGCGGACTATACAATGAGCAGTTCTTC CASSLVGGLYNEQFF TRBV27 - - TRBJ2-1
TGCGCCAGCAGCCCCCGGAGACTAGCAGACTCCTACAATGAGCAGTTCTTC CASSPRRLADSYNEQFF TRBV4-3 TRBD2 - TRBJ2-1
TGTGCCTGGAGTGTACCCGGGAGCCTTGGTAGTCTTCGCGAGCAGTACTTC CAWSVPGSLGSLREQYF TRBV30 - - TRBJ2-7
TGTGCCAGCAATCCACGCGGGAGCACTGAAGCTTTCTTT CASNPRGSTEAFF TRBV6-6 - - TRBJ1-1
TGTGCCAGCAGCCACCGAGGGACAGGGGCTCGGACTGAAGCTTTCTTT CASSHRGTGARTEAFF TRBV11-2 TRBD1 - TRBJ1-1
TGTGCCAGCAGTGAATCTGGGGCCCAAGAGACCCAGTACTTC CASSESGAQETQYF TRBV25-1 - - TRBJ2-5
TGCGCCAGCAGCTTACCGGGACAGGGTTCGGGAGAGGCTTTCTTT CASSLPGQGSGEAFF TRBV5-1 TRBD1 few TRBJ1-1
TGTGCCAGCAGCTTAAGGACAGGGAGGAATCAGCCCCAGCATTTT CASSLRTGRNQPQHF TRBV7-2 TRBD1 - TRBJ1-5
TGTGCCAGCAGCGCCGCCAGGTACAATGAGCAGTTCTTC CASSAARYNEQFF TRBV7-2 - - TRBJ2-1